This T cell receptor (beta chain) is from a study of blood T cell repertoires in COVID-19. In the study overall: PBMCs, B-cell-depleted T cells, or T cells provided the cDNA or gDNA that made up the material.

TCRdb's table, derived via immunoSEQ multiplex PCR, lists solely in-frame clones and lacks some. The sample holds some 330,000 clones, roughly 90% seen once. This clone has only one observation. CDR1 is SGHDN, CDR2 FVKESK, per germline. V lost 2 bases and J 3 bases, leaving 14 bases between the germline ends. CDR3 length equals 15 residues. The chain is built from TRBV14 and TRBJ2-7; weak D call: TRBD2 (5 bases). The source material was peripheral blood. The clonotype comes from a woman between 50 and 59 years old with active or convalescent COVID-19. CDR3 in DNA: TGTGCCAGCAGCCAAAAACTAGAGGCGGACTACGAGCAGTACTTC. Its protein is CASSQKLEADYEQYF.